This is a list of T cell receptor beta chains from one sample in a study of blood T cells in healthy people across ages. TCRdb passed the 5' RACE reads through MiXCR, listing each CDR3 protein once. The sample consists of about 650,000 distinct CDR3 sequences, 32% of them appearing once. Material: blood. Receptors were obtained from a woman aged 80 or older in good health. Each CDR3 is given with its conserved first and last residue. D genes are given only for firm matches. Only some rows state a clone size, as once, few, many or a class for expanded clones.

TRBV6-1	few	-	TRBJ1-5	TGTGCCAGCAGTGAAATGGGTGCACCCCAGCATTTT	CASSEMGAPQHF
TRBV7-2	many	-	TRBJ1-2	TGTGCCAGCAGCCCGGGCCCTGGACGGGAGTCCTATGGCTACACCTTC	CASSPGPGRESYGYTF
TRBV20-1	-	-	TRBJ2-7	TGCAGTGCTGGATACCCTGGGACAAGGCACGAGCAGTACTTC	CSAGYPGTRHEQYF
TRBV7-2	-	-	TRBJ2-7	TGTGCCAGCAAAAGACGGGACTTCAGCGAGCAGTACTTC	CASKRRDFSEQYF
TRBV20-1	-	-	TRBJ2-7	TGCAGTGCTAGAGATCCCGGAGGGGTGTACGAGCAGTACTTC	CSARDPGGVYEQYF
TRBV3-1	-	-	TRBJ1-1	TGTGCCAGCAGCCAAGGGCCCGGGCCTGAAGCTTTCTTT	CASSQGPGPEAFF
TRBV12-3/TRBV12-4	many	-	TRBJ2-5	TGTGCCAGCACCCTGAGCGGGACCCAGTACTTC	CASTLSGTQYF
TRBV20-1	many	-	TRBJ2-4	TGCAGTGCCGGGTCCTGGGTGAAAAACATTCAGTACTTC	CSAGSWVKNIQYF
TRBV7-9	many	TRBD1	TRBJ1-2	TGTGCCAGCAGCTTAGCGTTATCGGGACAGGGTTATGGCTACACCTTC	CASSLALSGQGYGYTF
TRBV6-2/TRBV6-3	many	TRBD2	TRBJ2-1	TGTGCCAGCAGTCCGACTAGCGGGGGGGTTGGGGGTGAGCAGTTCTTC	CASSPTSGGVGGEQFF
TRBV20-1	few	-	TRBJ1-5	TGCAGTGCTAGGGATTGGGCGACAGGAGGCAATCAGCCCCAGCATTTT	CSARDWATGGNQPQHF
TRBV7-2	many	-	TRBJ2-3	TGTGCCAGCAGCTTAGCAACTCTAGGGTTGGATACGCAGTATTTT	CASSLATLGLDTQYF
TRBV30	-	-	TRBJ1-5	TGTGCCTGGAGTGGGGGGGCCGGTCAGCCCCAGCATTTT	CAWSGGAGQPQHF
TRBV12-3/TRBV12-4	many	TRBD1	TRBJ1-2	TGTGCCAGCAGTTTTCCGACGGGACAGGGTCTCCGGGGCTACACCTTC	CASSFPTGQGLRGYTF
TRBV11-2	-	-	TRBJ1-2	TGTGCCAGCAGCTTAGGTGGCAGGGCACATGGCTACACCTTC	CASSLGGRAHGYTF
TRBV30	many	TRBD1	TRBJ1-2	TGTGCCTGGAGTGGGGGACAGGGGAGCGATGGCTACACCTTC	CAWSGGQGSDGYTF
TRBV5-1	many	-	TRBJ1-2	TGCGCCAGCAGCTTGGGTAGTCTACCTAACTATGGCTACACCTTC	CASSLGSLPNYGYTF
TRBV3-1	-	-	TRBJ1-6	TGTGCCAGCAGCCAAGGGGGCACGGATTCACCCCTCCACTTT	CASSQGGTDSPLHF
TRBV11-3	-	-	TRBJ2-1	TGTGCCAGCAGCTTGGAAGTATACAATGAGCAGTTCTTC	CASSLEVYNEQFF
TRBV7-2	-	TRBD2	TRBJ2-1	TGTGCCAGCAGCCTTCAGGGACTAGCGGGGGGGCAGGGAATGTTCTTC	CASSLQGLAGGQGMFF
TRBV5-1	many	-	TRBJ1-2	TGCGCCAGCAGCTCTGGCTTTTTGGGGGATTATGGCTACACCTTC	CASSSGFLGDYGYTF
TRBV5-1	-	-	TRBJ2-6	TGCGCCAGCAGCTGGGACGGGGCCGGGACACGTAGCTCTGGGGCCAACGTCCTGACTTTC	CASSWDGAGTRSSGANVLTF
TRBV7-8	-	-	TRBJ2-2	TGTGCCAGGCAGGGTGCCACCGGGGAGCTGTTTTTT	CARQGATGELFF
TRBV6-2/TRBV6-3	many	TRBD1	TRBJ2-7	TGTGCCAGCAGACCCTACTTTACAGGGGGCTCTTCCTACGAGCAGTACTTC	CASRPYFTGGSSYEQYF
TRBV2	-	-	TRBJ2-5	TGTGCCAGCAGCCAACAAATCCCTCAAGAGACCCAGTACTTC	CASSQQIPQETQYF
TRBV6-5	-	TRBD1	TRBJ1-6	TGTGCCAGCACGGACAGGGCAAATTCACCCCTCCACTTT	CASTDRANSPLHF
TRBV20-1	few	-	TRBJ1-6	TGCAGTGTAGGGGCCGAGGGTAATTCACCCCCCCACTTT	CSVGAEGNSPPHF
TRBV7-3	many	TRBD2	TRBJ2-1	TGTGCCAGCAGCCCAGGGGCCCGGGCGGGGGGGTATTACAATGAGCAGTTCTTC	CASSPGARAGGYYNEQFF
TRBV30	-	-	TRBJ1-1	TGTGCCTGTAGGGAGGACACTGAAGCTTTCTTT	CACREDTEAFF
TRBV7-8	few	-	TRBJ2-2	TGTGCCAGCAGCTTATTTGCAGCCACCGGGGAGCTGTTTTTT	CASSLFAATGELFF
TRBV6-1	-	-	TRBJ2-7	TGTGCCAGCAGAGAAAGGGAGCGCCGGGGGCGGTACAATGAGCAGTACTTC	CASRERERRGRYNEQYF
TRBV7-6	-	-	TRBJ2-1	TGTGCCAGCAGCTTAGGGTTAGCGTACAATGAGCAGTGCTTC	CASSLGLAYNEQCF
TRBV6-2/TRBV6-3	many	-	TRBJ2-3	TGTGCCAGCAGTTACTTCCGAGGAGCCGGTACCGGGGCACTCACAGATACGCAGTATTTT	CASSYFRGAGTGALTDTQYF
TRBV5-5	-	TRBD1	TRBJ1-2	TGTGCCAGCAGCTTGGGGGCAGGGGGACTCCTGGGCTACACCTTC	CASSLGAGGLLGYTF
TRBV28	once	-	TRBJ1-4	TGTGCCAGCAGTTTGGACGGGGGCTCTGAAAAACTGTTTTTT	CASSLDGGSEKLFF
TRBV4-3	many	TRBD2	TRBJ2-2	TGCGCCAGCAGCCAAGATCACGGGGGGGCAGTCACCGGGGAGCTGTTTTTT	CASSQDHGGAVTGELFF
TRBV6-4	many	TRBD1	TRBJ2-4	TGTGCCAGCAGTGACAGGGACAGGGGTTATGGAAACATTCAGTACTTC	CASSDRDRGYGNIQYF
TRBV6-6	many	-	TRBJ2-3	TGTGCCAGCAGTTACGGACACCCCACGGCAGATACGCAGTATTTT	CASSYGHPTADTQYF
TRBV30	-	-	TRBJ1-1	TGTGCCTGGAGTGTAGGGCGGGGGAACACTGAAGCTTTCTTT	CAWSVGRGNTEAFF
TRBV30	-	-	TRBJ1-5	TGTGCCTGGAGTGACAGGACCGATCAGCCCCAGCATTTT	CAWSDRTDQPQHF
TRBV30	-	-	TRBJ2-1	TGTGCCTGGAGTGTAGCGGGCCTCAATGAGCAGTTCTTC	CAWSVAGLNEQFF
TRBV20-1	-	TRBD2	TRBJ2-7	TGCAGTGCCCACTCTAGCGGGGCCTCCTACGAGCAGTACTTC	CSAHSSGASYEQYF
TRBV11-3	-	TRBD2	TRBJ2-1	TGTGCCAGCAGCCCCGGGATAGCGGGGTTGGATGAGCAGTTCTTC	CASSPGIAGLDEQFF
TRBV7-2	-	-	TRBJ1-3	TGTGCCAGCAGCTTCTCAGACTCTGGAAACACCATATATTTT	CASSFSDSGNTIYF
TRBV5-1	-	-	TRBJ2-5	TGCGCCAGCAGCTCATTAGGACAGAGAGGAGAGACCCAGTACTTC	CASSSLGQRGETQYF
TRBV3-1	many	TRBD1	TRBJ1-5	TGTGCCAGCAGCCAATCCGGGACAGACAATCAGCCCCAGCATTTT	CASSQSGTDNQPQHF
TRBV9	many	-	TRBJ2-2	TGTGCCAGCAGCGTAGTCGGCGGGGCCCCCACCGGGGAGCTGTTTTTT	CASSVVGGAPTGELFF
TRBV12-3/TRBV12-4	many	-	TRBJ2-5	TGTGCCAGCAGTTCGGGACGGGGTTCGTACCAAGAGACCCAGTACTTC	CASSSGRGSYQETQYF
TRBV20-1	-	-	TRBJ2-1	TGCAGTGCCCGATCCCACCGGGACTGGTCTGACAATGAGCAGTTCTTC	CSARSHRDWSDNEQFF
TRBV6-1	many	TRBD1	TRBJ2-3	TGTGCCAGCAGTGAGGGCAGGGGGCGGTTCAATACGCAGTATTTT	CASSEGRGRFNTQYF
TRBV7-2	-	-	TRBJ2-3	TGTGCCAGCAGCTTAGTGGAGGGGGTAGATACGCAGTATTTT	CASSLVEGVDTQYF
TRBV4-1	many	-	TRBJ2-1	TGCGCCAGCAGCCCCTTTAGCGGTGAGCAGTTCTTC	CASSPFSGEQFF
TRBV7-9	-	-	TRBJ1-1	TGTGCCAGCAGCAGCCCGGGAGGGGGAGGTCAACGGAACACTGAAGCTTTCTTT	CASSSPGGGGQRNTEAFF
TRBV5-6	-	-	TRBJ1-4	TGTGCCAGCAGCTTGCGGGACACCCGGGGAAAACTGTTTTTT	CASSLRDTRGKLFF
TRBV27	-	-	TRBJ2-2	TGTGCCAGCAGTCCGCCTAGCTGGGCGAACACCGGGGAGCTGTTTTTT	CASSPPSWANTGELFF